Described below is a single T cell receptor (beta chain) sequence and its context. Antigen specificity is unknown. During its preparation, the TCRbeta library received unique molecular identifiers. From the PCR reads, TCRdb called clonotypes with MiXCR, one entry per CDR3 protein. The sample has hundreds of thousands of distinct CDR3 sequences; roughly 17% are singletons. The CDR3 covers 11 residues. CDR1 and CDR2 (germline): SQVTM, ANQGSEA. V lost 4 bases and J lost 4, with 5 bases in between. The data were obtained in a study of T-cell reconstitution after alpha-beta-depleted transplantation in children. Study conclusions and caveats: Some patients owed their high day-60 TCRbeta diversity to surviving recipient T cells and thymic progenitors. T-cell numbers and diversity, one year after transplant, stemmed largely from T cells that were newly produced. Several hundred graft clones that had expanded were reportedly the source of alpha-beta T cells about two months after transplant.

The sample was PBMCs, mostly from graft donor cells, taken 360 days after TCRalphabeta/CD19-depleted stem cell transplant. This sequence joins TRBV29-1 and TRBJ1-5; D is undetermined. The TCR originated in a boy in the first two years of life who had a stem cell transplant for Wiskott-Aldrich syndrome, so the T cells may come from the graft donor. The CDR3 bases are TGCAGCGTTGGAGGTAATCAGCCCCAGCATTTT. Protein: CSVGGNQPQHF. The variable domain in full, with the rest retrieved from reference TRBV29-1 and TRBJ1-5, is SAVISQKPSRDICQRGTSLTIQCQVDSQVTMMFWYRQQPGQSLTLIATANQGSEATYESGFVIDKFPISRPNLTFSTLTVSNMSPEDSSIYLCSVGGNQPQHFGDGTRLSIL.